Shown below are 28 T cell receptor beta chains from a single sample sequenced in a study of T cell changes during pregnancy in multiple sclerosis. The method was immunoSEQ multiplex PCR; TCRdb's version includes in-frame clones alone and lacks a portion of them. This sample has under 95,000 clones, with approximately 93% found just once. The specimen was peripheral blood, collected in the second trimester of pregnancy. The origin of the receptors is a female donor in good health, enrolled as a control in a pregnancy study.

This chain uses TRBV5-1 with TRBJ2-1; 12 nucleotides agree with TRBD2. The CDR3 length is 16 residues. Germline values: CDR1 SGHRS, CDR2 YFSETQ. V lost 4 bases to trimming and J lost 6 bases; unmatched junction nucleotides: 8. The CDR3 bases are TGCGCCAGCAGCCTCGGACTAGCGGGATGGTTCAATGAGCAGTTCTTC. It translates to CASSLGLAGWFNEQFF.

This clone was observed a single time. The chain recombines TRBV7-9 with TRBJ2-1; 8 bases line up with TRBD2. Unmatched junction bases numbered 9, after V lost 5 bases and J lost 6 bases. CDR3 length: 15 residues. Germline V lookup: CDR1 SEHNR, CDR2 FQNEAQ (reference sequence). In DNA, the CDR3 is TGTGCCAGCAGCCCGGGACTAGGAGAGGGCAATGAGCAGTTCTTC. Its protein product is CASSPGLGEGNEQFF.

The V call is TRBV2, the J call TRBJ2-3; 11 bases match TRBD2. The V gene end was trimmed by 5 bases and the J gene end by 4 bases; junction bases not matched to a gene: 5. The CDR3 is made up of 15 amino acids. Germline V gene data show CDR1 as SNHLY and CDR2 as FYNNEI. The CDR3 reads CASSLAGGGPDTQYF. CDR3 coding DNA: TGTGCCAGCAGTCTAGCGGGAGGAGGCCCAGATACGCAGTATTTT.

The rearrangement links TRBV28 to TRBJ2-7; 7 bases agree with TRBD1. Germline trimming cut 5 bases from V and 5 bases from J; bases unmatched to any gene: 9. The CDR3 runs 14 residues. Looked up from germline, CDR1 is MDHEN and CDR2 is SYDVKM. CDR3 residues: CASSTQGVDNEQYF. Here the CDR3 DNA reads TGTGCCAGCAGTACCCAGGGGGTGGACAACGAGCAGTACTTC. The complete variable domain, with remaining parts taken from reference TRBV28 and TRBJ2-7, reads DVKVTQSSRYLVKRTGEKVFLECVQDMDHENMFWYRQDPGLGLRLIYFSYDVKMKEKGDIPEGYSVSREKKERFSLILESASTNQTSMYLCASSTQGVDNEQYFGPGTRLTVT.

V is TRBV7-6 and J is TRBJ2-2; D is unresolved. The V end was cut by 1 base, the J end by 4 bases, with 7 bases between. The CDR3 is made up of 14 amino acids. Germline V lookup: CDR1 SGHVS, CDR2 FNYEAQ. The chain's CDR3 is CASSLVLVTGELFF. In nucleotides, the CDR3 is TGTGCCAGCAGCTTAGTCCTAGTCACCGGGGAGCTGTTTTTT.

This clone is a singleton in its sample. The J gene is TRBJ2-7, the V gene TRBV27; 13 nucleotides line up with TRBD2. CDR3 length: 17 amino acids. V trimming: 2 bases; J trimming: 4 bases; junction bases outside the gene matches: 8. Germline CDR1 MNHEY, CDR2 SMNVEV (reference sequence). The CDR3: CASSLGPGTSGTYEQYF. The DNA for the CDR3 is TGTGCCAGCAGTTTAGGCCCCGGGACTAGCGGGACGTACGAGCAGTACTTC.

The chain joins TRBV5-1 to TRBJ1-1, with D tentatively TRBD1 (5 bases). This CDR3 spans 14 amino acids. Germline V gene sequence: CDR1 SGHRS, CDR2 YFSETQ. Trimming took off 3 bases at V and 4 bases at J, with 13 bases between the two ends. The CDR3: CASSSYRGGTEAFF. The DNA of the CDR3 is TGCGCCAGCAGCTCCTATCGGGGGGGCACTGAAGCTTTCTTT.

This clone is a singleton in its sample. This chain links TRBV27 with TRBJ1-3; possible D gene TRBD1, 5 bases. Looked up from germline, CDR1 is MNHEY and CDR2 is SMNVEV (reference sequence). CDR3 length: 14 amino acids. V dropped 5 bases and J dropped 1 base, with 9 bases sitting between them. The CDR3, as DNA: TGTGCCAGCAGTCCGACAGTGTCTGGAAACACCATATATTTT. Amino acid sequence: CASSPTVSGNTIYF.

This chain links TRBV7-9 with TRBJ2-6, with D perhaps TRBD1 (8 bases). The ends were cut back, 0 bases at V and 2 bases at J, with 11 bases in the middle. Germline CDR1 and CDR2: SEHNR and FQNEAQ (reference sequence). The CDR3 spans 17 residues. The CDR3 nucleotides read TGTGCCAGCAGCTTAGCAACAGGGGGGGCTGGGGCCAACGTCCTGACTTTC. Its protein is CASSLATGGAGANVLTF.

This chain connects TRBV2 to TRBJ2-7, with 7 bases identical to TRBD2. Per the germline V gene, CDR1 is SNHLY and CDR2 is FYNNEI. V gave up 4 bases and J gave up 2 bases; unmatched junction bases: 5. The CDR3 contains 14 residues. CDR3 in DNA: TGTGCCAGCAGTGGTGACAGCGGGACCTACGAGCAGTACTTC. This encodes CASSGDSGTYEQYF. The complete variable domain, with remaining parts taken from reference TRBV2 and TRBJ2-7, reads EPEVTQTPSHQVTQMGQEVILRCVPISNHLYFYWYRQILGQKVEFLVSFYNNEISEKSEIFDDQFSVERPDGSNFTLKIRSTKLEDSAMYFCASSGDSGTYEQYFGPGTRLTVT.

The genes are TRBV10-3 and TRBJ2-3, with D unresolved. Deletions cut 6 bases from V and 6 bases from J, with 10 bases between. Germline assignment: CDR1 ENHRY and CDR2 SYGVKD. The CDR3 is 12 amino acids. CDR3 sequence: CAIRANGDTQYF. DNA of the CDR3: TGTGCCATCAGGGCAAACGGGGATACGCAGTATTTT.

This chain connects TRBV6-5 to TRBJ2-6, with D hard to call. V lost 2 bases, J lost 0 bases, and 5 bases lay in between. CDR1 and CDR2 (germline): MNHEY, SVGAGI. The CDR3 is 15 amino acids. CDR3 sequence: CASSYRSSGANVLTF. In DNA form, the CDR3 reads TGTGCCAGCAGTTACCGGAGCTCTGGGGCCAACGTCCTGACTTTC.

Relative to its sample, this clone is medium-sized. The chain uses TRBV7-9 and TRBJ2-1, with D unclear. Germline CDR1 reads SEHNR; CDR2 reads FQNEAQ (reference sequence). Trimming pared 6 bases from V and 5 bases from J, leaving 14 bases between. The CDR3 runs 14 residues. CDR3 nucleotide sequence: TGTGCCAGCAGACCGCCGACTCCCAACAATGAGCAGTTCTTC. Translated, it gives CASRPPTPNNEQFF. Full variable domain (remainder filled in from reference TRBV7-9 and TRBJ2-1): DTGVSQNPRHKITKRGQNVTFRCDPISEHNRLYWYRQTLGQGPEFLTYFQNEAQLEKSRLLSDRFSAERPKGSFSTLEIQRTEQGDSAMYLCASRPPTPNNEQFFGPGTRLTVL.

V and J are TRBV6-5 and TRBJ1-1; TRBD1 is a possible D gene (5 bases). Germline V gene sequence: CDR1 MNHEY, CDR2 SVGAGI. CDR3 length equals 15 residues. V lost 0 bases and J 0 bases, leaving 8 bases between the germline ends. CDR3 in amino acids: CASSYSTRVNTEAFF. The CDR3 DNA sequence: TGTGCCAGCAGTTACTCGACCAGGGTGAACACTGAAGCTTTCTTT.

The J gene is TRBJ2-2, the V gene TRBV5-1; 8 bases are shared with TRBD1. In germline, CDR1 is SGHRS, CDR2 YFSETQ. Unmatched junction bases numbered 6, after V lost 0 bases and J lost 2 bases. The CDR3 is 17 residues long. The chain's CDR3 is CASSLDPAGGNTGELFF. CDR3 coding DNA: TGCGCCAGCAGCTTGGACCCTGCAGGGGGCAACACCGGGGAGCTGTTTTTT.

To note about this clone: Because the CDR3 is missing its conserved closing phenylalanine or tryptophan, this is likely a read error. The V and J genes are TRBV11-3 and TRBJ2-7; TRBD1 is a possible D gene (7 bases). V was cut by 5 bases and J by 4 bases, with 12 bases left in between. The CDR3 length is 13 residues. Germline V gene data show CDR1 as SGHNT and CDR2 as YENEEA. CDR3 protein: CASSAQGGYEQYL. The CDR3 DNA follows: TGTGCCAGCAGCGCCCAGGGGGGATACGAGCAGTACCTC.

V gene TRBV2 combines with J gene TRBJ2-5, with 7 positions matching TRBD1. The CDR3 extends over 16 amino acids. V dropped 3 bases and J dropped 5; count of bases not matched to a gene: 12. Germline V lookup: CDR1 SNHLY, CDR2 FYNNEI. The CDR3 region is CASSDPGAGGTETQYF. CDR3 nucleotides: TGTGCCAGCAGTGACCCTGGGGCAGGGGGTACGGAGACCCAGTACTTC.

The V call is TRBV5-1, the J call TRBJ2-1; 11 bases are shared with TRBD2. Germline V gene data show CDR1 as SGHRS and CDR2 as YFSETQ. The length of the CDR3 is 16 residues. Unmatched junction bases numbered 3, after V lost 2 bases and J lost 2 bases. CDR3 sequence: CASSLLTSGAYNEQFF. For the CDR3, the DNA is TGCGCCAGCAGCTTACTGACTAGCGGGGCCTACAATGAGCAGTTCTTC.

This clone was seen just once. The chain is built from TRBV6-5 and TRBJ1-4, with a possible D match to TRBD1 (6 bases). The CDR3 sequence is 14 residues long. V was pared by 6 bases and J by 5 bases, with 13 bases between. The germline V gene encodes CDR1 MNHEY and CDR2 SVGAGI. The CDR3 nucleotides are TGTGCCAGCAGCGTGGTAAGGGGGAATGAAAAACTGTTTTTT. Residues: CASSVVRGNEKLFF.

This chain links TRBV19 with TRBJ2-1; TRBD2 matches at 8 bases. Germline CDR1 reads LNHDA; CDR2 reads SQIVND (reference sequence). The CDR3 contains 15 residues. Germline trimming cut 1 base from V and 4 bases from J; bases unmatched to any gene: 3. The chain's CDR3 is CASSIVPSGYNEQFF. The CDR3, as DNA: TGTGCCAGTAGTATAGTTCCTAGCGGGTACAATGAGCAGTTCTTC.

The chain recombines TRBV28 with TRBJ2-2; 10 bases are a match to TRBD1. Germline V gene sequence: CDR1 MDHEN, CDR2 SYDVKM. The V segment lost 6 bases and the J segment 6 bases; nucleotides outside the gene matches: 7. The CDR3 loop spans 15 amino acids. CDR3: CASSPTTGGPGELFF. The CDR3 nucleotides read TGTGCCAGCAGCCCTACGACAGGGGGCCCCGGGGAGCTGTTTTTT.

This clone occurred once. The V gene is TRBV5-8, the J gene TRBJ1-1; a weak D match, TRBD1 (6 bases). Germline-derived CDR1 and CDR2 are SGHTS and YDEGEE. Between the trimmed V and J ends, which lost 0 bases and 3 bases, there was a span of 12 bases. This CDR3 has 15 residues. CDR3 sequence: CASSLGGRAYTEAFF. The CDR3 nucleotides read TGTGCCAGCAGCTTGGGGGGGCGGGCCTACACTGAAGCTTTCTTT. The full variable domain, its missing parts supplied by reference TRBV5-8 and TRBJ1-1, is EAGVTQSPTHLIKTRGQQATLRCSPISGHTSVYWYQQALGLGLQFLLWYDEGEERNRGNFPPRFSGRQFPNYSSELNVNALELEDSALYLCASSLGGRAYTEAFFGQGTRLTVV.

V usage is TRBV28 and J usage is TRBJ2-3; D not certain. The germline V gene encodes CDR1 MDHEN and CDR2 SYDVKM. Deletions cut 3 bases from V and 5 bases from J, with 3 bases between. This CDR3 is 11 amino acids long. The CDR3 region is CASSFGDTQYF. The CDR3 bases are TGTGCCAGCAGTTTCGGAGATACGCAGTATTTT.

The chain joins TRBV5-1 to TRBJ1-2, with 7 bases fitting TRBD1. This CDR3 spans 16 amino acids. With 4 bases clipped from V and 6 bases from J, the junction kept 15 bases outside the gene matches. Germline CDR1 SGHRS, CDR2 YFSETQ. The CDR3 loop reads CASSRTPGQKENGYTF. The CDR3 coding sequence is TGCGCCAGCAGCCGGACTCCGGGACAGAAAGAGAATGGCTACACCTTC.

The DNA of the CDR3 is TGTGCCAGCAGTGCCGCGGGACTAGTGGGCGAGCAGTACTTC. Its protein is CASSAAGLVGEQYF. The V call is TRBV6-1, the J call TRBJ2-7, with 8 nucleotides matching TRBD2. The CDR3 loop spans 14 amino acids. The V gene end was trimmed by 4 bases and the J gene end by 6 bases; junction bases not matched to a gene: 8. The germline gives CDR1 MNHNS, CDR2 SASEGT.

The V gene is TRBV19, the J gene TRBJ1-5; the D gene is possibly TRBD1 (5 bases). The CDR3 has 17 amino acids. V was cut by 2 bases and J by 2 bases, with 16 bases left in between. Looked up from germline, CDR1 is LNHDA and CDR2 is SQIVND (reference sequence). The CDR3 sequence: CASSIKTETLGNQPQHF. The CDR3 DNA reads TGTGCCAGTAGTATAAAGACAGAAACCCTTGGCAATCAGCCCCAGCATTTT.

The chain links TRBV19 to TRBJ1-1, with D possibly matching TRBD1 (6 bases). CDR1 and CDR2 (germline): LNHDA, SQIVND (reference sequence). CDR3 length: 19 residues. Trimming stripped 4 bases from V and 1 base from J, with 25 bases between. The CDR3 reads CASSKRNWRGTSKNTEAFF. The CDR3 DNA reads TGTGCCAGTAGTAAGAGGAATTGGAGAGGGACATCCAAGAACACTGAAGCTTTCTTT.

This chain connects TRBV5-5 to TRBJ2-1; a possible D gene is TRBD2 (6 bases). The germline V gene encodes CDR1 SGHKS and CDR2 YYEKEE (reference sequence). Trimming removed 1 base from V and 8 bases from J, with 13 bases in between. The CDR3 runs to 14 residues. The CDR3 spells CASSLYGSSDEQFF. In DNA, the CDR3 is TGTGCCAGCAGCTTGTACGGGAGTTCCGATGAGCAGTTCTTC.